The rows below give T cell receptor beta chains drawn from one sample of a study of cytotoxic CD8 clonotypes in ibrutinib-treated CLL. The protocol was immunoSEQ multiplex PCR, while the TCRdb copy is restricted to in-frame clones and leaves out a portion. Found here are hundreds of thousands of clones, roughly 67% of them singletons; the top ten hold roughly 6.3%. This sample comprised PBMCs, obtained after 36 months of ibrutinib treatment. These receptors were collected from a human donor with chronic lymphocytic leukemia. CDR3s include the opening cysteine and the closing phenylalanine or tryptophan. A D gene is named only where the DNA matches it firmly. Clone sizes are given selectively: once, few, many, or a class where the clone is expanded.

CDR3: CASSLAGQPYNEQFF
DNA: TGCGCCAGCAGCTTGGCAGGACAGCCCTACAATGAGCAGTTCTTC
V: TRBV5-1
size: .
J: TRBJ2-1
D: .

CDR3: CASRELADNYGYTF
DNA: TGTGCCAGCAGGGAGTTAGCCGATAACTATGGCTACACCTTC
V: TRBV6-6
size: few
J: TRBJ1-2
D: .

CDR3: CATSRVRTVSNQPQHF
DNA: TGTGCCACCAGCAGAGTCAGGACAGTTAGCAATCAGCCCCAGCATTTT
V: TRBV15
size: once
J: TRBJ1-5
D: .

CDR3: CASGSGIHYGYTF
DNA: TGTGCTAGTGGTTCCGGGATTCACTATGGCTACACCTTC
V: TRBV12-5
size: .
J: TRBJ1-2
D: .

CDR3: CASSQDPPYSNQPQHF
DNA: TGCGCCAGCAGCCAAGATCCACCCTATAGCAATCAGCCCCAGCATTTT
V: TRBV4-1
size: .
J: TRBJ1-5
D: .

CDR3: CASSQTLAGTYNEQFF
DNA: TGCGCCAGCAGCCAAACCCTAGCGGGGACTTACAATGAGCAGTTCTTC
V: TRBV4-1
size: .
J: TRBJ2-1
D: TRBD2

CDR3: CASSPVFGVRGYTF
DNA: TGTGCCAGCAGTCCCGTGTTCGGGGTGCGGGGCTACACCTTC
V: TRBV6-5
size: few
J: TRBJ1-2
D: .

CDR3: CASSLIAVHYGYTF
DNA: TGTGCCAGCAGTTTAATAGCAGTCCACTATGGCTACACCTTC
V: TRBV28
size: .
J: TRBJ1-2
D: .

CDR3: CASSETGTGYMNTEAFF
DNA: TGCGCCAGCAGCGAAACCGGGACAGGGTATATGAACACTGAAGCTTTCTTT
V: TRBV4-1
size: .
J: TRBJ1-1
D: TRBD1

CDR3: CASSLEASRSGNTIYF
DNA: TGTGCCAGCAGCTTAGAGGCTTCTCGCTCTGGAAACACCATATATTTT
V: TRBV7-9
size: .
J: TRBJ1-3
D: .

CDR3: CASSPIQGLSNQPQHF
DNA: TGTGCCAGTAGTCCAATCCAGGGACTCAGCAATCAGCCCCAGCATTTT
V: TRBV19
size: few
J: TRBJ1-5
D: .

CDR3: CASSPSGQGYEQYF
DNA: TGCGCCAGCAGTCCCTCGGGACAGGGTTACGAGCAGTACTTC
V: TRBV5-1
size: .
J: TRBJ2-7
D: TRBD1

CDR3: CASSQGDTQYF
DNA: TGTGCCAGCAGCCAAGGTGATACGCAGTATTTT
V: TRBV14
size: .
J: TRBJ2-3
D: .

CDR3: CASSIHRGNSNQPQHF
DNA: TGTGCCAGTAGTATTCATCGGGGGAACAGCAATCAGCCCCAGCATTTT
V: TRBV19
size: .
J: TRBJ1-5
D: .

CDR3: CASSARQGTSSYNEQFF
DNA: TGTGCCAGCAGCGCAAGACAGGGTACCAGCTCCTACAATGAGCAGTTCTTC
V: TRBV7-9
size: .
J: TRBJ2-1
D: TRBD1

CDR3: CASSLESSYNSPLHF
DNA: TGCGCCAGCAGCTTGGAGAGCTCCTATAATTCACCCCTCCACTTT
V: TRBV5-1
size: few
J: TRBJ1-6
D: .